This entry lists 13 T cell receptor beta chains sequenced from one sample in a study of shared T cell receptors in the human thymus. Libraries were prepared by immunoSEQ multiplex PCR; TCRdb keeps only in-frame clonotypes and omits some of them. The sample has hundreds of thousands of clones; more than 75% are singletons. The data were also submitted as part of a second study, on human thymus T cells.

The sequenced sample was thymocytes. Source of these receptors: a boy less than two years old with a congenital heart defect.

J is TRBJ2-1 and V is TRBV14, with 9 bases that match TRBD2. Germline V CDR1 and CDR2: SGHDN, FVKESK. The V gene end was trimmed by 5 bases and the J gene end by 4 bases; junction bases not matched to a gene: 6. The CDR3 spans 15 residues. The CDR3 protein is CASSSGTSSYNEQFF. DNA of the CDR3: TGTGCCAGCAGCTCCGGGACTAGCAGTTACAATGAGCAGTTCTTC.

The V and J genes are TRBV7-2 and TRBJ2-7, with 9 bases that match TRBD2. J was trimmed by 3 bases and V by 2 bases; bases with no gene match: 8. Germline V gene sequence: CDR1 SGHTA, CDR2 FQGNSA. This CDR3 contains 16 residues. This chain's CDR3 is CASSLSAGGPIYEQYF. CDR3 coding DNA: TGTGCCAGCAGCTTATCAGCGGGAGGCCCAATCTACGAGCAGTACTTC.

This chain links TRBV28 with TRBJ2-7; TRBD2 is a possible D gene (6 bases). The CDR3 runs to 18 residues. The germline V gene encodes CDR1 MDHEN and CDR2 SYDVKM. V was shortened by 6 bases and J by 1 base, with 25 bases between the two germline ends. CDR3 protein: CASRLRPTAGIFSYEQYF. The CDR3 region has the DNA TGTGCCAGCAGACTTCGCCCAACTGCGGGAATCTTTTCCTACGAGCAGTACTTC.

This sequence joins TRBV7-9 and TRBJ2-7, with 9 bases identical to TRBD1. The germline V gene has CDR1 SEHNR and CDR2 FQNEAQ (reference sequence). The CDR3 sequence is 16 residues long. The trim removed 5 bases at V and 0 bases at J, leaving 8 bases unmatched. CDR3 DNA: TGTGCCAGCAGCCGCACACAGGGGGCCCTCTCCTACGAGCAGTACTTC. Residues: CASSRTQGALSYEQYF.

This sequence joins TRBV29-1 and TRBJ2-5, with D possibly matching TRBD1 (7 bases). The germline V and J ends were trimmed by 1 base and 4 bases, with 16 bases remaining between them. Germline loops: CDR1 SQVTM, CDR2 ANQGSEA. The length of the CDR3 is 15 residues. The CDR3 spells CSVEGRQGGLETQYF. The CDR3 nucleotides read TGCAGCGTTGAAGGGCGACAGGGAGGTCTAGAGACCCAGTACTTC.

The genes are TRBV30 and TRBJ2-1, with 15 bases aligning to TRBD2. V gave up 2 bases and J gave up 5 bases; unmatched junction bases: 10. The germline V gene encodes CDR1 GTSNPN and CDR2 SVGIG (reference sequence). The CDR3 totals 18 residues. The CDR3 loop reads CAWSLRTSGRAPNNEQFF. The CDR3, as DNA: TGTGCCTGGAGTCTGAGGACTAGCGGGAGGGCCCCAAACAATGAGCAGTTCTTC.

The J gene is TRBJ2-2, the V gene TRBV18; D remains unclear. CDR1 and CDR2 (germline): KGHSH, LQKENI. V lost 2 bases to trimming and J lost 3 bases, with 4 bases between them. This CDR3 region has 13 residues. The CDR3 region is CASSPWHTGELFF. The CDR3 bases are TGTGCCAGCTCACCATGGCACACCGGGGAGCTGTTTTTT.

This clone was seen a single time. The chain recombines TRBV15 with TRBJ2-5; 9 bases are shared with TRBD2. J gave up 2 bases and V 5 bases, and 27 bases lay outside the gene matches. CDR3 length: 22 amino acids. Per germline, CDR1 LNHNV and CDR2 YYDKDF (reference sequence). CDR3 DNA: TGTGCCACCAGCTCCAGGGGGACGAGTGTTGGGACTAGCTGGGATGAACAAGAGACCCAGTACTTC. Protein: CATSSRGTSVGTSWDEQETQYF.

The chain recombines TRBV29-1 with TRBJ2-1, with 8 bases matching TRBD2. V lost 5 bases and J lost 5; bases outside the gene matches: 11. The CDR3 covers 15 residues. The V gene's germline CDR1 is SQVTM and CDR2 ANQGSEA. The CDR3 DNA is TGCAGCGTTTGTGACAGCGGGAGAGTCCACAATGAGCAGTTCTTC. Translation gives CSVCDSGRVHNEQFF.

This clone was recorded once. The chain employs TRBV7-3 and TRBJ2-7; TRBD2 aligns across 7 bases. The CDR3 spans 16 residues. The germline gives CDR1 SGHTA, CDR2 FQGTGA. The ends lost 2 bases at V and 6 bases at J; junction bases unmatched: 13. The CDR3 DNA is TGTGCCAGCAGCTTAGGGGCGGGAGAGGTCCCGGCCGAGCAGTACTTC. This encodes CASSLGAGEVPAEQYF.

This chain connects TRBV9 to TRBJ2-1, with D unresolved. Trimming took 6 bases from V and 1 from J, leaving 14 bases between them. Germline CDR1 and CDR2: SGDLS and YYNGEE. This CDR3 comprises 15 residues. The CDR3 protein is CASNGRLGSYNEQFF. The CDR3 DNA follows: TGTGCCAGCAACGGCCGACTGGGTTCCTACAATGAGCAGTTCTTC.

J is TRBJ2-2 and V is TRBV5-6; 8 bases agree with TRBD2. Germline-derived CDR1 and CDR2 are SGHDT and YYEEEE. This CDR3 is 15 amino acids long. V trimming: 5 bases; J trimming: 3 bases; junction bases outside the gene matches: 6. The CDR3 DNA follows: TGTGCCAGCAGTCCGGGAGGGGGGCACACCGGGGAGCTGTTTTTT. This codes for CASSPGGGHTGELFF.

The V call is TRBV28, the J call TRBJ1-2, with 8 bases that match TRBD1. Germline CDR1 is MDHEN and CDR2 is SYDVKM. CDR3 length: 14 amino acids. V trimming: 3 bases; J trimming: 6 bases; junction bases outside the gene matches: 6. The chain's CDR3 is CASSLVPDRDGYTF. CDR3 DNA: TGTGCCAGCAGTTTGGTTCCGGACAGGGATGGCTACACCTTC.